This T cell receptor beta chain was identified in a study of control samples from healthy donors and cancer patients (dated by TCRdb to between 2020 and 2021). V is reduced by 0 bases and J by 4 bases, leaving a spacing of 6 bases between them. As encoded in the germline V gene (reference sequence), CDR1 is LGHDT while CDR2 is YNNKEL. The CDR3 holds 13 amino acids from the cysteine to the phenylalanine. Only the CDR3 region is kept as DNA, spanning 39 bases read in frame from base 1. For this clone: This receptor's antigen is unknown. Base qualities are not provided; no much larger clone lies one nucleotide away. Additional DNA sequences in this sample encode the identical CDR3.

Library generation was performed with the immunoSEQ multiplex PCR assay. TCRdb took over this immuneACCESS table, retaining in-frame rearrangements with V and J assigned. Such tables are incomplete; in checked studies, under half of the missing clones stem from an unresolved V gene, and the remainder is unexplained. Recorded for this sample are about 55,000 clones; approximately 95% of them occurred a single time. The top ten hold roughly 0.99% of the sample. The chain is encoded by TRBV3-1 (or the pseudogene TRBV3-2) joined to TRBJ1-2; too little of a D gene remains to name it. The sequence was collected from a woman in her late teens or twenties in good health. Sample: blood. The nucleotide sequence reads TGTGCCAGCAGCCAAGAAGGACCCTATGGCTACACCTTC. Translated, it reads CASSQEGPYGYTF.